The 4 T cell receptor beta chains in this list originate from one sample, sequenced in a study of T cells in Graves' hyperthyroidism and ophthalmopathy. The source material, RNA transcripts, was used to amplify TCR beta CDR3 regions. In the first-round RT-PCR of the TCR CDR3, the HTBI primer set was used. TCRdb processed the multiplex PCR reads anew with MiXCR; each CDR3 protein has one entry. The data contain more than 150,000 distinct CDR3 sequences, about 17% of them singletons. Sequencing was carried out using blood. Receptors were obtained from a woman aged 50 to 60 with Graves' hyperthyroidism.

The rearrangement joins TRBV19 to TRBJ1-1, with 10 bases identical to TRBD1. The CDR3 has 17 amino acids. Germline V gives CDR1 LNHDA, CDR2 SQIVND (reference sequence). The V segment lost 5 bases and the J segment 4 bases; nucleotides outside the gene matches: 13. CDR3 coding DNA: TGTGCCAGTAGTTTGACCTCCGGGACAGGGGACGGCACTGAAGCTTTCTTT. It translates to CASSLTSGTGDGTEAFF.

This clonotype was picked up many times. The rearrangement joins TRBV6-1 to TRBJ2-7, with D possibly matching TRBD1 (5 bases). The CDR3 runs 13 residues. V lost 3 bases to trimming and J lost 2 bases, with 8 bases between them. Germline CDR1 reads MNHNS; CDR2 reads SASEGT. CDR3 DNA: TGTGCCAGCAGTGAGTCCAGGGCCTACGAGCAGTACTTC. It specifies CASSESRAYEQYF.

This clonotype showed up many times. V gene TRBV6-2 or TRBV6-3 combines with J gene TRBJ1-6; D uncertain. Germline CDR1 reads MNHEY; CDR2 reads SVGEGT. The CDR3 loop spans 13 amino acids. Deletions cut 6 bases from V and 7 bases from J, with 10 bases between. The CDR3 is CASRAGPNSPLHF. The CDR3 nucleotides read TGTGCCAGCAGGGCCGGCCCCAATTCACCCCTCCACTTT.

For this clonotype: The junction differs from germline at one of its ends, possibly a read error. V gene TRBV18 combines with J gene TRBJ2-2; the D is unclear. The germline gives CDR1 KGHSH, CDR2 LQKENI. The CDR3 consists of 14 residues. In DNA form, the CDR3 reads TGTACCAGCCTCCGGGCGGCGAACACCGGGGAGCTGTTTTTT. Its translation is CTSLRAANTGELFF.